This T cell receptor (beta chain) was recovered during a study of blood T cell repertoires in COVID-19. Study details: From the United States, Italy and Spain came samples of acute and convalescent COVID-19. The cDNA or gDNA used as material had been derived from T cells, B-cell-depleted T cells, or PBMCs.

This clone was found once. Per the original data handling: Reference gene primer amplification yielded estimated nucleated cell counts. Data came from immunoSEQ multiplex PCR; TCRdb stores just in-frame clones and leaves some out. D and trimming were read from the DNA, whereas the V and J calls and clone size are those reported in that table. The data hold around 230,000 clones, with about 86% observed a single time. With 1 base removed from V and 0 bases from J, the gap between germline ends came to 8 bases. The CDR3 is made up of 16 amino acids. Looked up from germline, CDR1 is SGHRS and CDR2 is YFSETQ.

The clonotype comes from a woman aged 45-65 years with acute or convalescent COVID-19. The specimen was peripheral blood. The V call is TRBV5-1, the J call TRBJ2-6; D perhaps matches TRBD2 (5 bases). The DNA of the CDR3 is TGCGCCAGCAGCTTGTCGGGGAGCTCTGGGGCCAACGTCCTGACTTTC. Encoded protein: CASSLSGSSGANVLTF.